The source of this T cell receptor (beta chain) is a study of CD8 T cells in Susac syndrome. There are 13 residues in the CDR3. Trimming removed 4 bases from V and 11 bases from J, with 17 bases in between. The germline V gene encodes CDR1 SGHNT and CDR2 YENEEA. Random hexamers were used to reverse transcribe an amount of roughly 0.5 to 1 ug RNA. TCRdb analysed the immunoSEQ multiplex PCR reads with MiXCR anew, one entry per CDR3 protein. In the table there are about 120,000 distinct CDR3 sequences, about 93% of which are singletons. Material: CD4+ T cells from PBMCs. The chain joins TRBV11-3 to TRBJ1-1; D perhaps matches TRBD1 (5 bases). The clonotype originates from a human donor in good health. The CDR3 coding sequence is TGTGCCAGCAGCTCAACGTGGGGCAGTATGGCTTTCTTT. This encodes CASSSTWGSMAFF.